This T cell receptor (beta chain) was identified during a study of early T cells in non-severe SARS-CoV-2 infection. TCRdb independently ran MiXCR on the 5' RACE reads; one entry per CDR3 protein. This table has 75,000 to 90,000 distinct CDR3 sequences, 8% to 13% appearing once. This CDR3 has 13 residues. The V end lost 10 bases, the J end lost 8 bases, and 18 bases lay between the germline ends. Germline V gene data show CDR1 as SNHLY and CDR2 as FYNNEI. This clonotype is judged medium-sized. The rearrangement uses TRBV2 and TRBJ2-1, with a possible D match to TRBD2 (5 bases). The receptor's source is an adult who was a healthcare worker with PCR-confirmed SARS-CoV-2 infection or an uninfected control (not recorded which). The sequenced sample was whole blood, obtained at baseline. The CDR3 loop reads CATEEGSQDEQFF. In DNA, the CDR3 is TGTGCCACCGAAGAGGGTAGTCAGGATGAGCAGTTCTTC.